This T cell receptor beta chain is from a study of control samples from healthy donors and cancer patients. Clones were read by immunoSEQ multiplex PCR, and TCRdb kept only the in-frame ones, dropping some. The table has 100,000 to 150,000 clones, around 87% seen once. Sequencing was done on a sample of blood. This clonotype was sampled from a man aged 60 to 69 in good health.

The CDR3 sequence: CASRKQGILYEQYF. In DNA, the CDR3 is TGTGCCAGCAGAAAACAGGGAATCCTCTACGAGCAGTACTTC. The chain is built from TRBV2 and TRBJ2-7, with D tentatively TRBD1 (6 bases). The length of the CDR3 is 14 residues. Germline V CDR1 and CDR2: SNHLY, FYNNEI. V was clipped by 6 bases and J by 3 bases, with 15 bases between them. The whole variable domain, remainder taken from reference TRBV2 and TRBJ2-7, is EPEVTQTPSHQVTQMGQEVILRCVPISNHLYFYWYRQILGQKVEFLVSFYNNEISEKSEIFDDQFSVERPDGSNFTLKIRSTKLEDSAMYFCASRKQGILYEQYFGPGTRLTVT.